Following are 15 T cell receptor beta chains from one sample sequenced in a study of T cell responses to AZD1222 COVID-19 vaccine (dated by TCRdb to the early 2020s). Libraries were made using the immunoSEQ multiplex PCR assay. The source is immuneACCESS, and TCRdb retained only in-frame sequences with V and J called. Part of the clones is not carried over; for the studies checked, unresolved V genes explain less than half of this, and the remainder is unexplained. The sample records around 89,000 clones, under 95% of which are singletons. The ten largest account for 20% to 25% of the sample. This specimen's time point label, interpreted: baseline before first vaccination. The sample in question was peripheral blood, obtained on day 0 of AZD1222 vaccination. These TCRs come from an adult in good health.

V gene TRBV10-3 combines with J gene TRBJ2-6; tentative D call: TRBD2 (6 bases). Trimming stripped 8 bases from V and 4 bases from J, with 33 bases between. Per germline, CDR1 ENHRY and CDR2 SYGVKD. The CDR3 is 21 amino acids. Here the CDR3 DNA reads TGTGCCATCGGCGTCTCCGGCCGGGACTCCCAAACTCAGTCCGGGGCCAACGTCCTGACTTTC. Translated: CAIGVSGRDSQTQSGANVLTF.

The V call is TRBV5-4, the J call TRBJ1-4, with 8 bases matching TRBD1. The V gene end was trimmed by 4 bases and the J gene end by 7 bases; junction bases not matched to a gene: 9. Germline CDR1 reads SGHNT; CDR2 reads YYREEE (reference sequence). This CDR3 contains 15 residues. In DNA, the CDR3 is TGTGCCAGCAGCGCAGGGACAGGAGCGTTTGAAAAACTGTTTTTT. Its translation is CASSAGTGAFEKLFF.

The rearrangement uses TRBV19 and TRBJ1-3; TRBD1 might be the D (6 bases). The germline V gene encodes CDR1 LNHDA and CDR2 SQIVND (reference sequence). Trimming shortened V by 7 bases and J by 0 bases, and 10 bases separated the two germline ends. CDR3 length equals 14 residues. CDR3 DNA sequence: TGTGCCAGTAATACAGGGATCTCTGGAAACACCATATATTTT. Its translation: CASNTGISGNTIYF.

The chain couples TRBV7-9 to TRBJ1-2, with 7 bases matching TRBD1. The germline V gene has CDR1 SEHNR and CDR2 FQNEAQ (reference sequence). The CDR3 is made up of 14 amino acids. The J segment lost 3 bases and the V segment lost 1 base, leaving 2 bases of the junction unmatched. CDR3 amino acids: CASSLDQGDYGYTF. The DNA of the CDR3 is TGTGCCAGCAGCTTAGACCAGGGGGACTATGGCTACACCTTC.

In its sample, this clone was seen once. V is TRBV4-3 and J is TRBJ1-4; D unclear. Per germline, CDR1 LGHNA and CDR2 YSLEER. Between the trimmed V and J ends, which lost 0 bases and 0 bases, there was a span of 14 bases. This CDR3 is 18 amino acids long. The DNA of the CDR3 is TGCGCCAGCAGCCAAGAATGGGCCCTAACATCAACTAATGAAAAACTGTTTTTT. Protein: CASSQEWALTSTNEKLFF.

The chain links TRBV14 to TRBJ1-2; no clear D. V lost 0 bases, J lost 8 bases, and 16 bases lay in between. CDR3 size: 15 residues. Germline-derived CDR1 and CDR2 are SGHDN and FVKESK. The chain's CDR3 is CASSQETRPRRGYTF. In DNA, the CDR3 is TGTGCCAGCAGCCAAGAGACCCGACCGCGAAGGGGCTACACCTTC.

V usage is TRBV11-1 and J usage is TRBJ2-1; 13 bases agree with TRBD2. The CDR3 extends over 16 amino acids. J gave up 7 bases and V 5 bases, and 8 bases lay outside the gene matches. Germline CDR1 SGHAT, CDR2 FQDESV (reference sequence). The CDR3, as DNA: TGTGCCAGCAGCGGAACTAGCGGGGGGGCCGCGAATGAGCAGTTCTTC. Amino acids: CASSGTSGGAANEQFF.

The rearrangement joins TRBV6-2 or TRBV6-3 to TRBJ1-1, with TRBD1 identical over 12 bases. Losses at the gene ends were 6 bases for V and 1 base for J; bases not matched to a gene: 12. The CDR3 runs 18 residues. Per germline, CDR1 MNHEY and CDR2 SVGEGT. The CDR3 is CASSPGTGGSIRNTEAFF. For the CDR3, the DNA is TGTGCCAGCAGCCCCGGGACAGGGGGCTCTATTCGGAACACTGAAGCTTTCTTT.

The chain recombines TRBV7-2 with TRBJ1-2; 7 positions agree with TRBD1. CDR1 is SGHTA, CDR2 FQGNSA, per germline. This CDR3 contains 15 residues. Trimming removed 7 bases from V and 3 bases from J; junction bases left unmatched: 11. The CDR3 DNA reads as TGTGCCAGCACCCCTAGCCCCGGGACAGACTATGGCTACACCTTC. Encoded protein: CASTPSPGTDYGYTF.

CDR3 nucleotide sequence: TGTGCCAGCAGTTTACAGGGGCCTAATGAAAAACTGTTTTTT. Translated, it gives CASSLQGPNEKLFF. The rearrangement joins TRBV2 to TRBJ1-4, with 7 bases aligning to TRBD1. The CDR3 has 14 amino acids. Germline CDR1 SNHLY, CDR2 FYNNEI. After removal of 5 bases from V and 3 bases from J, the junction contained 3 bases not matched to a gene.

The gene calls are TRBV29-1 and TRBJ1-1, with 8 bases that match TRBD1. The CDR3 covers 13 residues. Germline trimming cut 5 bases from V and 4 bases from J; bases unmatched to any gene: 6. Germline CDR1 and CDR2: SQVTM and ANQGSEA. The CDR3 region has the DNA TGCAGCGTTCGTAACAGGGGGGGCACTGAAGCTTTCTTT. Encoded protein: CSVRNRGGTEAFF.

V usage is TRBV7-2 and J usage is TRBJ1-2; tentative D call: TRBD1 (5 bases). Germline lookup yields CDR1 SGHTA and CDR2 FQGNSA. This CDR3 contains 15 residues. The ends were cut back, 1 base at V and 1 base at J, with 10 bases in the middle. The CDR3 loop is CASSLESGNNYGYTF. Written as DNA, the CDR3 is TGTGCCAGCAGCTTAGAGTCAGGGAATAACTATGGCTACACCTTC.

The genes are TRBV6-5 and TRBJ2-4; TRBD2 aligns across 11 bases. CDR3 length: 15 amino acids. After removal of 5 bases from V and 2 bases from J, the junction contained 2 bases not matched to a gene. Germline V gives CDR1 MNHEY, CDR2 SVGAGI. CDR3: CASSLAGGTKNIQYF. The CDR3 DNA sequence: TGTGCCAGCAGTCTAGCGGGGGGAACCAAAAACATTCAGTACTTC.

The chain links TRBV7-8 to TRBJ1-5; 7 positions match TRBD1. The ends lost 4 bases at V and 0 bases at J; junction bases unmatched: 15. CDR3 length equals 19 residues. From germline, CDR1 is SGHVS and CDR2 FQNEAQ. As DNA, the CDR3 is TGTGCCAGCAGCTCCACCCCGGGACAGCTCCCTGGTAGCAATCAGCCCCAGCATTTT. The encoded protein is CASSSTPGQLPGSNQPQHF.

The CDR3 DNA reads as TGTGCCACCAGTGAGGGACTAGCGGGGTGGAACAATGAGCAGTTCTTC. Its protein is CATSEGLAGWNNEQFF. This rearrangement joins TRBV24-1 to TRBJ2-1; the match to TRBD2 covers 13 bases. Germline CDR1 and CDR2: KGHDR and SFDVKD. CDR3 length: 16 amino acids. J was trimmed by 5 bases and V by 4 bases; bases with no gene match: 4.